This T cell receptor beta chain came from a study of CD8 T cells in Susac syndrome. Random hexamers were used to reverse transcribe an amount of about 0.45 to 1 ug RNA. One entry per CDR3 protein results from TCRdb running MiXCR on the immunoSEQ multiplex PCR reads. The table lists about 180,000 distinct CDR3 sequences, approximately 95% of them singletons. Germline values: CDR1 DFQATT, CDR2 SNEGSKA (reference sequence). The CDR3 length is 14 residues. V lost 0 bases and J lost 3, with 12 bases in between. The V gene is TRBV20-1, the J gene TRBJ2-7; tentative D call: TRBD2 (6 bases). This sequence originates from a human donor with multiple sclerosis. The sequencing sample was made of CD8+ T cells from PBMCs. In DNA, the CDR3 is TGCAGTGCTAGAGACCCGGACTATTACTACGAGCAGTACTTC. It yields the protein CSARDPDYYYEQYF.